This T cell receptor (beta chain) was sequenced in a study of shared clonotypes between healthy human individuals. Trimming shortened V by 1 base and J by 1 base, and 17 bases separated the two germline ends. This CDR3 has 17 residues. Germline loops: CDR1 SGDLS, CDR2 YYNGEE. This clone was picked up one time. Here immunoSEQ multiplex PCR was the method, and the copy in TCRdb shows in-frame clones only, minus some. The sample yields about 1.5 million clones, about 96% seen once. The V and J genes are TRBV9 and TRBJ1-1, with a tentative D call TRBD1 (6 bases). This sequence was found in a man in his thirties or forties in good health. Sequenced material: naive CD4+ T cells sorted from blood. The subset: CD45RA+ positively selected. CDR3 protein: CASSVQGLVVGNTEAFF. CDR3 DNA sequence: TGTGCCAGCAGCGTACAGGGGTTAGTGGTTGGGAACACTGAAGCTTTCTTT.